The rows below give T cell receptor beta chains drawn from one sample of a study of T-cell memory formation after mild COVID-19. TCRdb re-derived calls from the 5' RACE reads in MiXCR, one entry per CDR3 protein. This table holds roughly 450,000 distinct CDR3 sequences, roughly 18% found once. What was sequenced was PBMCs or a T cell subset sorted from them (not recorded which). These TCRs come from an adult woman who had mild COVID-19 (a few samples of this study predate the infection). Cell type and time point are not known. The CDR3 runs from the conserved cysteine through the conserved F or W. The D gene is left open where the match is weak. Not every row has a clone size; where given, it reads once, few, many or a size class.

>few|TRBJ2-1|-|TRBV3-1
CASSQVGRNNEQFF
TGTGCCAGCAGCCAAGTAGGACGGAACAATGAGCAGTTCTTC
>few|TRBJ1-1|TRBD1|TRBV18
CASFDRGLNTEAFF
TGTGCCAGCTTTGACAGGGGACTGAACACTGAAGCTTTCTTT
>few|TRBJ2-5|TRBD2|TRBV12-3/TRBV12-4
CASSNGLASQETQYF
TGTGCCAGCAGTAACGGACTAGCCAGCCAAGAGACCCAGTACTTC
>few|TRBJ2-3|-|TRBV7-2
CASSPKTRSAGDTQYF
TGTGCCAGCTCCCCTAAAACGAGGTCAGCGGGAGATACGCAGTATTTT
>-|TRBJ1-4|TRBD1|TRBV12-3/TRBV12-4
CASSSPGQTNEKLFF
TGTGCCAGCAGCTCACCGGGACAGACTAATGAAAAACTGTTTTTT
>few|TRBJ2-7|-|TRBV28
CASSLGTVDEQYF
TGTGCCAGCAGTTTAGGTACAGTCGACGAGCAGTACTTC
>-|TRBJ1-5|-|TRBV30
CAWSADSNQPQHF
TGTGCCTGGAGTGCCGATAGCAATCAGCCCCAGCATTTT
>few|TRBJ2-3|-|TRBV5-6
CASSFAGTHDEYF
TGTGCCAGCAGCTTCGCCGGGACTCACGACGAGTATTTT
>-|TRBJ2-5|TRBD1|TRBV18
CASSPRQGAGETQYF
TGTGCCAGCTCACCACGACAGGGGGCTGGGGAGACCCAGTACTTC
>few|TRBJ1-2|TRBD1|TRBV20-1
CSAISPRGQGGYGYTF
TGCAGTGCTATCTCCCCCCGGGGACAGGGAGGGTATGGCTACACCTTC
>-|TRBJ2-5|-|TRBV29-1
CSVEEQGQETQYF
TGCAGCGTTGAAGAACAGGGCCAAGAGACCCAGTACTTC
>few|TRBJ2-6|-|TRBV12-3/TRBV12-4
CASSLKALGANVLTF
TGTGCCAGCAGTTTGAAGGCGCTGGGGGCCAACGTCCTGACTTTC
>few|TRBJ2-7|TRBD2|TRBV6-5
CASSYSGTRLAEQYF
TGTGCCAGCAGTTACTCGGGGACTAGACTTGCCGAGCAGTACTTC
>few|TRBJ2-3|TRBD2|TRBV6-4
CASSDSGLGTDTQYF
TGTGCCAGCAGTGACTCGGGACTAGGCACAGATACGCAGTATTTT
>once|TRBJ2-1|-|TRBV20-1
CSALDRRELSSYNEQFF
TGCAGTGCCCTTGATCGGCGGGAACTGTCCTCCTACAATGAGCAGTTCTTC
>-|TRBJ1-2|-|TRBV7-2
CASSPGVSGYTF
TGTGCCAGCAGCCCGGGAGTGAGTGGCTACACCTTC
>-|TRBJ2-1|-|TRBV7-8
CASSQTRYNEQFF
TGTGCCAGCAGCCAGACTCGATACAATGAGCAGTTCTTC
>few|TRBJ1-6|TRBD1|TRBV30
CAWSLGQSNSPLHF
TGTGCCTGGAGTTTGGGACAGTCTAATTCACCCCTCCACTTT
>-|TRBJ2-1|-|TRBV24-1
CATSDLHGTGVLF
TGTGCCACCAGTGATTTGCACGGGACCGGGGTTCTCTTC
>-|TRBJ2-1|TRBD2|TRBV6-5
CASRQTSGWDNEQFF
TGTGCCAGCAGGCAGACTAGCGGGTGGGACAATGAGCAGTTCTTC
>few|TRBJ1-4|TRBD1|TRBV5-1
CASSLGQGPNEKLFF
TGCGCCAGCAGCTTGGGACAGGGCCCTAATGAAAAACTGTTTTTT
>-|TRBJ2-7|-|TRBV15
CATSREGGQAYEQYF
TGTGCCACCAGCAGAGAGGGGGGGCAGGCCTACGAGCAGTACTTC
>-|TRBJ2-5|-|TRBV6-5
CASSSTIAVTVETQYF
TGTGCCAGCAGTTCAACAATAGCGGTGACGGTGGAGACCCAGTACTTC
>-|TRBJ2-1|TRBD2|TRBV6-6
CASSYGGGLAGGRYNEQFF
TGTGCCAGCAGTTACGGGGGAGGACTAGCGGGGGGCCGCTACAATGAGCAGTTCTTC
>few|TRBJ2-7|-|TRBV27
CASSLGPGVYEQYF
TGTGCCAGCAGTTTAGGACCCGGGGTCTACGAGCAGTACTTC
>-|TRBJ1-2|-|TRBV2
CASRTGPYYGYTF
TGTGCCAGCAGGACGGGACCTTACTATGGCTACACCTTC
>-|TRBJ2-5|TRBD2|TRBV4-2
CASSRTWTSGGQETQYF
TGTGCCAGCAGCCGAACCTGGACTAGCGGGGGGCAAGAGACCCAGTACTTC
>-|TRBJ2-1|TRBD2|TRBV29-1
CSVRAGGGEQFF
TGCAGCGTTAGAGCGGGGGGTGGTGAGCAGTTCTTC
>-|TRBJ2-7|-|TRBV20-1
CSVGERGTAYEQYF
TGCAGTGTCGGCGAGAGGGGTACGGCCTACGAGCAGTACTTC
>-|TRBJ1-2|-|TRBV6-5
CASSQGPERPNYGYTF
TGTGCCAGCAGTCAGGGCCCCGAACGCCCCAACTATGGCTACACCTTC
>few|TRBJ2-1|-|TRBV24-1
CATSEARGTDNEQFF
TGTGCCACCAGTGAGGCCAGGGGAACGGACAATGAGCAGTTCTTC
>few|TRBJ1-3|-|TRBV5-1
CASSLDRANTIYF
TGCGCCAGCAGCTTGGACAGGGCCAACACCATATATTTT
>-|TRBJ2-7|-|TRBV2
CASIGGLLVTEQYF
TGTGCCAGCATCGGGGGACTGCTTGTAACCGAGCAGTACTTC
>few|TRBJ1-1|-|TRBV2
CASSDNLNTEAFF
TGTGCCAGCAGTGATAACTTGAACACTGAAGCTTTCTTT
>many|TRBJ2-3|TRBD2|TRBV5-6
CASSSTSGNADTQYF
TGTGCCAGCAGCTCGACTAGCGGGAACGCAGATACGCAGTATTTT
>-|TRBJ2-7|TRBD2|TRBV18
CASSPSGLAGGINEQYF
TGTGCCAGCTCACCCTCGGGACTAGCGGGAGGGATAAACGAGCAGTACTTC
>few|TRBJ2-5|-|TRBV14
CASSRGSGYETQYF
TGTGCCAGCAGCCGGGGGTCAGGGTACGAGACCCAGTACTTC
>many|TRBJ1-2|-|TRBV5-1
CASSLDSYGYTF
TGTGCCAGCAGCTTGGACAGCTATGGCTACACCTTC
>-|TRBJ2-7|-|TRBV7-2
CASSLVGSGWNYEQYF
TGTGCCAGCAGCTTAGTCGGGAGCGGCTGGAACTACGAGCAGTACTTC
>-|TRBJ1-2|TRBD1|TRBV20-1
CSARGSSNYGYTF
TGCAGTGCCAGGGGGTCCAGTAACTATGGCTACACCTTC
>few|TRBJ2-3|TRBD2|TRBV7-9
CASSKILAGYPTDTQYF
TGTGCCAGCAGTAAGATCCTAGCGGGATACCCCACAGATACGCAGTATTTT
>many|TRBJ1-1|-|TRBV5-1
CASSLAFVNTEAFF
TGCGCCAGCAGCTTGGCGTTTGTGAACACTGAAGCTTTCTTT
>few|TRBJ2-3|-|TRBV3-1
CASSPGTLTSTDTQYF
TGTGCCAGCAGCCCCGGGACCCTAACTTCCACAGATACGCAGTATTTT
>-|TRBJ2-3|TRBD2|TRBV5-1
CASTRTSGGAKTDTQYF
TGCGCCAGCACCCGGACTAGCGGGGGGGCTAAGACAGATACGCAGTATTTT
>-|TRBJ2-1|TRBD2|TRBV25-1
CASSGTSGGSSYNEQFF
TGTGCCAGCAGTGGGACTAGCGGGGGGAGCTCCTACAATGAGCAGTTCTTC
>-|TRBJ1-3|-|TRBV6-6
CASARGQVLSTGLGNTIYF
TGTGCCAGCGCCCGTGGGCAGGTCCTCTCGACGGGTCTGGGAAACACCATATATTTT
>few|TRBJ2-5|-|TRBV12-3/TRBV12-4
CASSPQGTQYF
TGTGCCAGCAGTCCCCAGGGGACCCAGTACTTC
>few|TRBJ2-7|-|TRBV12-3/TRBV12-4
CASSPEGRSYEQYF
TGTGCCAGCAGTCCAGAGGGCCGGTCCTACGAGCAGTACTTC
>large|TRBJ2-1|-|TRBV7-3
CASSLGSPVGRNNEQFF
TGTGCCAGCAGCTTAGGGAGCCCCGTTGGTAGGAACAATGAGCAGTTCTTC
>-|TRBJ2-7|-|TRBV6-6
CASSYSGPASYEQYF
TGTGCCAGCAGTTACTCAGGCCCAGCGAGCTACGAGCAGTACTTC